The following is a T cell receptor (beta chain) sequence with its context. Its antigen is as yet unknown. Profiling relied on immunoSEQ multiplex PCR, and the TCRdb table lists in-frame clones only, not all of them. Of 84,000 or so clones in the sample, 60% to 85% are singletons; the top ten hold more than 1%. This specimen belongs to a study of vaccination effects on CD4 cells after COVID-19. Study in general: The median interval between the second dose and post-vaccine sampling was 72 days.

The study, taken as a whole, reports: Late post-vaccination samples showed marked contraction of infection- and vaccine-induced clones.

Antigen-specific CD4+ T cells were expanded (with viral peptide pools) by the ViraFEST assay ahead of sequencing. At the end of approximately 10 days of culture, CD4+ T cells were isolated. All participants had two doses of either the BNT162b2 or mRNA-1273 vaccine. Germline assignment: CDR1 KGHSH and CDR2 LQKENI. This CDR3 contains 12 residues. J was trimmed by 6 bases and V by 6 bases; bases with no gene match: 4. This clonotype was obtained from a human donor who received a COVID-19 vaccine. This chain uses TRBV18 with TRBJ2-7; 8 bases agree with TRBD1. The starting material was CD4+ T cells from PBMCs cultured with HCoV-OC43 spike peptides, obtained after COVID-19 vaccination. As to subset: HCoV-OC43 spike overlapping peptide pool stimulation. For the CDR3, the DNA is TGTGCCAGCTCGAGGACAGGGATCGAGCAGTACGTC. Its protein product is CASSRTGIEQYV.